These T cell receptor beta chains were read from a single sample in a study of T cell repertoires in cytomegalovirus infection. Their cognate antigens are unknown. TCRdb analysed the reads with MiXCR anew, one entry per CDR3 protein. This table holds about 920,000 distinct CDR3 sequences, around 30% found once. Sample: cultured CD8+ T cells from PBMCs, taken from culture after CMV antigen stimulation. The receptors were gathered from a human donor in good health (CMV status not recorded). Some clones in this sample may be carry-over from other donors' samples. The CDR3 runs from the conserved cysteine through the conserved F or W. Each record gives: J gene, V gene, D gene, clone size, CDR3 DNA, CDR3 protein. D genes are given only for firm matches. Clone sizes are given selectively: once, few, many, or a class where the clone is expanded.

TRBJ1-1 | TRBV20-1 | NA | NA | TGCAGTGCTAGAGATCTGCGCAGGGCCATTGAAGCTTTCTTT | CSARDLRRAIEAFF
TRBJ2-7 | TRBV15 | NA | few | TGTGCCACCAGCAGAGCACCTAGCTCCTACGAGCAGTACTTC | CATSRAPSSYEQYF
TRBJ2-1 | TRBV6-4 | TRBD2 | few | TGTGCCACCAGGACTAGCGGGGGGGGCTCCTACAATGAGCAGTTCTTC | CATRTSGGGSYNEQFF
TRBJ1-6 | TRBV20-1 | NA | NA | TGCAGTGCGGAATCACCCCTCCACTTT | CSAESPLHF
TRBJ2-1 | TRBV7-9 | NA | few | TGTGCCAGCAGCCTTCCTGGACTCCTCCACAATGAGCAGTTCTTC | CASSLPGLLHNEQFF
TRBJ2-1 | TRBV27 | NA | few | TGTGCCACATTGGACGGTGGGAATGAGCAGTTCTTC | CATLDGGNEQFF
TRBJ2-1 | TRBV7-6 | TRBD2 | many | TGTGCCAGCAGCCCCGGGGGAGGGGTGTACAATGAGCAGTTCTTC | CASSPGGGVYNEQFF
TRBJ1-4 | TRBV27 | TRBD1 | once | TGTGCCAGCGGTATTGGACAGGGTACTGAAAAACTGTTTTTT | CASGIGQGTEKLFF
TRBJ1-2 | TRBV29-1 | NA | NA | TGCAGCGTTGAGGTTCCTAACTATGGCTACACCTTC | CSVEVPNYGYTF
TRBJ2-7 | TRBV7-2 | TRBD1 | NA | TGTGCCAGCAGCAAGGTACAGGGGGTCTCCTACGAGCAGTACTTC | CASSKVQGVSYEQYF
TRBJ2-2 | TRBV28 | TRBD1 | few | TGTGCCAGCAGTGGGACAGTAATCGGCGGGGAGCTGTTTTTT | CASSGTVIGGELFF
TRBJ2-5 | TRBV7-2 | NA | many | TGTGCCAGCAGCTTTCACCAAGAGACCCAGTACTTC | CASSFHQETQYF
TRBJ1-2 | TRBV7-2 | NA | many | TGTGCCAGCAGCTTATCCAGACAGGCCAACTATGGCTACACCTTC | CASSLSRQANYGYTF
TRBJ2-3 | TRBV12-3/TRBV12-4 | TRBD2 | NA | TGTGCCAGCAGCCCTGTGGGGCTAGCGGGCTTAACGACAGATACGCAGTATTTT | CASSPVGLAGLTTDTQYF
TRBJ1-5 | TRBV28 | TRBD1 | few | TGTGCCAGCAGTTTATGGGGGACAGGGGGAAGTCAGCCCCAGCATTTT | CASSLWGTGGSQPQHF
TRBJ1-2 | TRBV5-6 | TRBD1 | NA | TGTGCCAGCAGCGCCTCCGGGACAGGCCGCCGTGGCTACACCTTC | CASSASGTGRRGYTF
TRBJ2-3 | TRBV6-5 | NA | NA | TGTGCCAGCAGTTACTCGTTCGGGGATCCAAGCACAGATACGCAGTATTTT | CASSYSFGDPSTDTQYF
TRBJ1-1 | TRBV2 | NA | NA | TGTGCCAGAAGTCAGGGAGGGGATTACACTGAAGCTTTCTTT | CARSQGGDYTEAFF
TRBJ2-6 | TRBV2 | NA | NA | TGTGCCAGCAGTGAAGGGGCCAGATTCACCTCTGGGGCCAACGTCCTGACTTTC | CASSEGARFTSGANVLTF
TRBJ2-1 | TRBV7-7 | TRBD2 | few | TGTGCTAGCAGCCGTCGACTGGGGCGGGGGATCAACAATGAGCAGTTCTTC | CASSRRLGRGINNEQFF
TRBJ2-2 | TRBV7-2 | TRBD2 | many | TGTGCCAGCAGCTTAGTGGTGACTAGCGGGGGGGCAGGAAGGGAGCTGTTTTTT | CASSLVVTSGGAGRELFF
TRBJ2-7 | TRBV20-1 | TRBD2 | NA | TGCAGTGCTAGAGAGGGCGCTAGCGGTTTCTACGAGCAGTACTTC | CSAREGASGFYEQYF
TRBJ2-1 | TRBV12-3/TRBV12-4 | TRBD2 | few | TGTGCCAGCAGTCCCTGGGGACTAGCGGGGGAGCAGTTCTTC | CASSPWGLAGEQFF
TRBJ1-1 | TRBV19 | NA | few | TGTGCCAGTAGTATAGACCGTTTGACAGGATCGAACACTGAAGCTTTCTTT | CASSIDRLTGSNTEAFF
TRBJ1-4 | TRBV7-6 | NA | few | TGTGCCAGCAGTCCTAGACAGTCAACTAATGAAAAACTGTTTTTT | CASSPRQSTNEKLFF
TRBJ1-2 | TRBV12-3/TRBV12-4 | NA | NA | TGTGCCAGCTCCGCAGACCTAAACGGCTACACCTTC | CASSADLNGYTF
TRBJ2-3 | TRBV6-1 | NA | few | TGTGCCAGCAGTGATGTTGACAGCACAGATACGCAGTATTTT | CASSDVDSTDTQYF
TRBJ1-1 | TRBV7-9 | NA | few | TGTGCCAGCAGCTTTATGGGCGCCGACACTGAAGCTTTCTTT | CASSFMGADTEAFF
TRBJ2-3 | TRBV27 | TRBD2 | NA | TGTGCCAGCGGGTCGGGGGGTAGCACAGATACGCAGTATTTT | CASGSGGSTDTQYF
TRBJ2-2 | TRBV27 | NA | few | TGTGCCAGCAGTTTAATCAGCTACACCGGGGAGCTGTTTTTT | CASSLISYTGELFF
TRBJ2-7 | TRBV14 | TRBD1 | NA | TGTGCCAGCAGCCTACGCAGGGGGAGAGGAGAGCAGTACTTC | CASSLRRGRGEQYF
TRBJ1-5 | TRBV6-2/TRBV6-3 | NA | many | TGTGCCAGCAGTTACTTGGACAATCAGCCCCAGCATTTT | CASSYLDNQPQHF
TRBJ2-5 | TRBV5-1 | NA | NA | TGCGCCAGCAGACGAGGGAATGACCAAGAGACCCAGTACTTC | CASRRGNDQETQYF
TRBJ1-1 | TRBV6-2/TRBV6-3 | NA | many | TGTGCCAGCAGTTACTCCGGAAGGGGAACTGAAGCTTTCTTT | CASSYSGRGTEAFF
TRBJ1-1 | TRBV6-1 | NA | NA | TGTGCCAGCAGGTCGGACAGACCGGTGAACACTGAAGCTTTCTTT | CASRSDRPVNTEAFF
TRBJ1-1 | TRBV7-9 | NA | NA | TGTGCCAGCAGCTCCGGTAGGAAACGGGGTGAAGCTTTCTTT | CASSSGRKRGEAFF
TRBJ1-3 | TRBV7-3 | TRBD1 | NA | TGTGCCACCAGCTTAGGACAGGAAGGCACCATATATTTT | CATSLGQEGTIYF
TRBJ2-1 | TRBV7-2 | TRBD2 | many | TGTGCCAGCAGCTTAGGGCTAGCGGGGGCTCCCCTCTACAATGAGCAGTTCTTC | CASSLGLAGAPLYNEQFF
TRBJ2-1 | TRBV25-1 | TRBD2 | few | TGTGCCAGCACGGGGGGATTTGCCTACAATGAGCAGTTCTTC | CASTGGFAYNEQFF
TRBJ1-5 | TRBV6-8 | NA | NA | TGTGCCACCAGGCAGGGGCCGGGGAGCAATCAGCCCCAGCATTTT | CATRQGPGSNQPQHF
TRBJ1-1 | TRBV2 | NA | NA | TGTGCCAGATCCCCTGAGGCAGGGGAGAGCACTGAAGCTTTCTTT | CARSPEAGESTEAFF
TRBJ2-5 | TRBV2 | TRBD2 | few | TGTGCCAGCTGCTCAACGGGACTAGCCTCTGAGACCCAGTACTTC | CASCSTGLASETQYF
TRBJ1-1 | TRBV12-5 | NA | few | TGTGCTAGTGGTTGGCTAAATACCCGGGACCCGCGACGGGTAGGGTCTTTCTTT | CASGWLNTRDPRRVGSFF
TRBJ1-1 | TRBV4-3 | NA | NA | TGCGCCAGCAGCCTAAAACAAGGGGGCACTGAAGCTTTCTTT | CASSLKQGGTEAFF
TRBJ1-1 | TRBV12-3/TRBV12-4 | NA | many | TGTGCCAGCAGTCGACTAGGGGGGAACACTGAAGCTTTCTTT | CASSRLGGNTEAFF
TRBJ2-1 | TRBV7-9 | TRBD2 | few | TGTGCCAGCAGCCCCCCGAGTCGGCGGGGGGTCAATGAGCAGTTCTTC | CASSPPSRRGVNEQFF
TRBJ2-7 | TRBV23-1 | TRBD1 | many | TGCGCCAGCAGTCAGTCGCTGACAGGGGACTACGAGCAGTACTTC | CASSQSLTGDYEQYF
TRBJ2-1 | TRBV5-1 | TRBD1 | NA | TGCGCCAGCAGCTTGAGTGGGGCAGGGGGCGCAAATGAGCAGTTCTTC | CASSLSGAGGANEQFF
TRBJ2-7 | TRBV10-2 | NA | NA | TGCGCCAGCAGGGACTTTAAGCTCTCCTACGAGCAGTACTTC | CASRDFKLSYEQYF
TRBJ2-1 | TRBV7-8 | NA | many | TGTGCCAGCAGCTTGCCCCTGGGGGGGCATGAGCAGTTCTTC | CASSLPLGGHEQFF